The 17 T cell receptor beta chains listed next were all sequenced from one sample in a study of OX40 agonist ivuxolimab in advanced cancers. Produced via immunoSEQ multiplex PCR; TCRdb's table is partial and in-frame only. The sample lists 100,000 to 120,000 clones, approximately 90% seen once, with around 0.64% in the top ten. The sequences come from CD4+ or CD8+ T cells sorted from blood, collected in a trial of the OX40 agonist ivuxolimab. The source is an adult with an advanced solid tumor such as melanoma, head and neck, liver or kidney cancer.

The chain joins TRBV6-1 to TRBJ1-1, with TRBD1 matching 7 bases. The CDR3 consists of 15 residues. V lost 7 bases to trimming and J lost 1 base; unmatched junction nucleotides: 9. From germline, CDR1 is MNHNS and CDR2 SASEGT. In nucleotides, the CDR3 is TGTGCCAGCACCCCACAGACAGGGCCGAACACTGAAGCTTTCTTT. Its protein is CASTPQTGPNTEAFF.

J is TRBJ1-6 and V is TRBV19; D might be TRBD1 (5 bases). The CDR3 runs to 15 residues. Per the germline V gene, CDR1 is LNHDA and CDR2 is SQIVND (reference sequence). Trimming took 10 bases from V and 10 from J, leaving 23 bases between them. The CDR3 protein is CATHDGAAGTSPLHF. The CDR3 DNA follows: TGTGCCACCCACGACGGGGCAGCGGGAACCTCACCCCTCCACTTT.

The chain couples TRBV10-2 to TRBJ2-5; 12 nucleotides match TRBD2. The germline CDR1 and CDR2 sequences are WSHSY and SAAADI. The length of the CDR3 is 15 residues. V gave up 10 bases and J gave up 3 bases; unmatched junction bases: 9. The chain's CDR3 is CATRTSGALEETQYF. Written as DNA, the CDR3 is TGCGCCACCCGGACTAGCGGGGCTCTTGAAGAGACCCAGTACTTC.

CDR3 sequence reads: CAGSLSRTYRINYGYTF. CDR3 nucleotides: TGTGCCGGCAGCCTCAGCAGGACTTACAGGATCAACTATGGCTACACCTTC. V is TRBV21-1 and J is TRBJ1-2. TRBV21-1 is a recognized pseudogene. The CDR3 extends over 17 amino acids.

The chain employs TRBV11-3 and TRBJ1-4; TRBD1 agrees at 7 bases. Germline CDR1 SGHNT, CDR2 YENEEA. There are 15 residues in the CDR3. Unmatched junction bases numbered 7, after V lost 5 bases and J lost 4 bases. The CDR3 DNA follows: TGTGCCAGCAGCCCCCAGGGGGAGGTTAATGAAAAACTGTTTTTT. Translation gives CASSPQGEVNEKLFF.

The V gene is TRBV30, the J gene TRBJ2-2; D is perhaps TRBD2 (6 bases). Looked up from germline, CDR1 is GTSNPN and CDR2 is SVGIG (reference sequence). Trimming pared 0 bases from V and 7 bases from J, leaving 9 bases between. The length of the CDR3 is 13 residues. CDR3 DNA sequence: TGTGCCTGGAGTGTACTAGCCGTCGGGGAGCTGTTTTTT. This gives the protein CAWSVLAVGELFF.

The V gene is TRBV9, the J gene TRBJ2-7, with D unclear. Germline CDR1 reads SGDLS; CDR2 reads YYNGEE. Deletions cut 7 bases from V and 5 bases from J, with 4 bases between. The CDR3 consists of 9 residues. CDR3 residues: CASDHEQYF. Here the CDR3 DNA reads TGTGCCAGCGACCACGAGCAGTACTTC.

The chain employs TRBV5-4 and TRBJ2-1; 7 bases are shared with TRBD1. V shed 2 bases, J shed 6 bases, and the junction held 2 bases outside the gene matches. The CDR3 is made up of 13 amino acids. Germline V CDR1 and CDR2: SGHNT, YYREEE (reference sequence). The CDR3 bases are TGTGCCAGCAGCTTATACAGGGGCAATGAGCAGTTCTTC. The encoded protein is CASSLYRGNEQFF. Full variable domain (missing parts from reference TRBV5-4 and TRBJ2-1): ETGVTQSPTHLIKTRGQQVTLRCSSQSGHNTVSWYQQALGQGPQFIFQYYREEENGRGNFPPRFSGLQFPNYSSELNVNALELDDSALYLCASSLYRGNEQFFGPGTRLTVL.

Only one count was recorded for this clone. CDR3 region: CASRDRGREKLFF. The DNA of the CDR3 is TGTGCCAGCCGGGACAGGGGGCGAGAAAAACTGTTTTTT. This rearrangement joins TRBV2 to TRBJ1-4; the match to TRBD1 covers 12 bases. The CDR3 extends over 13 amino acids. Unmatched junction bases numbered 3, after V lost 8 bases and J lost 8 bases. CDR1 is SNHLY and CDR2 is FYNNEI in the germline V gene. The whole variable domain, filled in from reference TRBV2 and TRBJ1-4, reads EPEVTQTPSHQVTQMGQEVILRCVPISNHLYFYWYRQILGQKVEFLVSFYNNEISEKSEIFDDQFSVERPDGSNFTLKIRSTKLEDSAMYFCASRDRGREKLFFGSGTQLSVL.

The V call is TRBV10-3, the J call TRBJ1-5, with D possibly matching TRBD1 (5 bases). Trimming removed 6 bases from V and 3 bases from J, with 12 bases in between. Per germline, CDR1 ENHRY and CDR2 SYGVKD. The CDR3 runs to 14 residues. The DNA for the CDR3 is TGTGCCATCAGCGATGGGGCTACCAATCAGCCCCAGCATTTT. It codes for CAISDGATNQPQHF.

This chain's CDR3 is CASSVGGNSYEQYF. The DNA for the CDR3 is TGTGCCAGCAGCGTAGGGGGGAACTCCTACGAGCAGTACTTC. This chain uses TRBV9 with TRBJ2-7, with D perhaps given as TRBD1 or TRBD2 (5 bases each). Between the trimmed V and J ends, which lost 0 bases and 0 bases, there was a span of 7 bases. Germline V gene lookup returns CDR1 SGDLS and CDR2 YYNGEE. CDR3 length: 14 amino acids.

About this clone itself: The junction and the germline gene differ at one end; a read error may be behind it. The rearrangement links TRBV5-1 to TRBJ2-5; D not certain. The germline gives CDR1 SGHRS, CDR2 YFSETQ. This CDR3 is built from 15 residues. CDR3 loop: CASSLAVAYQETQYF. In nucleotides, the CDR3 is TGTGCCAGCAGCTTGGCTGTCGCGTACCAAGAGACCCAGTACTTC.

The gene calls are TRBV5-1 and TRBJ2-1, with D unresolved. The CDR3 is made up of 13 amino acids. V shed 1 base and J shed 5 bases, with 7 bases lying between them. Looked up from germline, CDR1 is SGHRS and CDR2 is YFSETQ. In nucleotides, the CDR3 is TGCGCCAGCAGCTTGCCTGGGAACAATGAGCAGTTCTTC. Encoded protein: CASSLPGNNEQFF.

The rearrangement uses TRBV7-8 and TRBJ2-2, with 7 bases that match TRBD2. J gave up 2 bases and V 4 bases, and 7 bases lay outside the gene matches. CDR1 SGHVS and CDR2 FQNEAQ come from the germline V gene. The CDR3 spans 16 residues. The CDR3 spells CASSYDGDYNTGELFF. The CDR3 nucleotides are TGTGCCAGCAGCTATGATGGGGACTACAACACCGGGGAGCTGTTTTTT.

This clone is a singleton in its sample. The J gene is TRBJ2-7, the V gene TRBV2; D possibly corresponds to TRBD2 (5 bases). Germline assignment: CDR1 SNHLY and CDR2 FYNNEI. There are 13 residues in the CDR3. Trimming removed 5 bases at V and 2 bases at J, with 10 bases between. The CDR3 nucleotides are TGTGCCAGCAGTTTCGGGGTAACCTACGAGCAGTACTTC. Translation: CASSFGVTYEQYF.

The chain employs TRBV7-8 and TRBJ2-2; TRBD2 aligns across 7 bases. V was clipped by 8 bases and J by 5 bases; unmatched bases: 5. The CDR3 runs 13 residues. The V gene's germline CDR1 is SGHVS and CDR2 FQNEAQ. The CDR3 coding sequence is TGTGCCAGCGGGACGGGGGGAACCGGGGAGCTGTTTTTT. It yields the protein CASGTGGTGELFF.

The genes are TRBV6-5 and TRBJ2-2; possible D gene TRBD1, 5 bases. V was trimmed by 6 bases and J by 1 base, leaving 12 bases between them. The V gene's germline CDR1 is MNHEY and CDR2 SVGAGI. The CDR3 is made up of 15 amino acids. In nucleotides, the CDR3 is TGTGCCAGCAGGACAATACAGGAGAACACCGGGGAGCTGTTTTTT. It specifies CASRTIQENTGELFF.